The 5 T cell receptor beta chains presented below share a single source sample, sequenced in a study of blood T cell repertoires in COVID-19. Profiling relied on immunoSEQ multiplex PCR, and the TCRdb table lists in-frame clones only, not all of them. The sample contains roughly 170,000 clones, more than 70% of which appear only once. The sequencing sample was made of PBMCs or T cells enriched from blood (not recorded which). These receptors originate from a man in his 60s who had recovered from COVID-19.

V usage is TRBV2 and J usage is TRBJ2-3; possible D gene TRBD2, 6 bases. The CDR3 totals 18 residues. V lost 8 bases and J lost 0, with 24 bases in between. Germline CDR1 and CDR2: SNHLY and FYNNEI. CDR3: CASDPGGAVFPSTDTQYF. DNA for the CDR3: TGTGCCAGCGACCCCGGAGGGGCGGTCTTTCCTAGCACAGATACGCAGTATTTT.

The chain uses TRBV19 and TRBJ2-1; TRBD2 might be the D (6 bases). Germline V gene sequence: CDR1 LNHDA, CDR2 SQIVND (reference sequence). Trimming pared 5 bases from V and 7 bases from J, leaving 18 bases between. The CDR3 sequence is 15 residues long. The DNA for the CDR3 is TGTGCCAGTAGTGTTAGCGGCCTGGGGGTTAATGAGCAGTTCTTC. Residues: CASSVSGLGVNEQFF.

The gene calls are TRBV7-9 and TRBJ2-3, with 11 bases that match TRBD2. V lost 4 bases and J lost 5; bases outside the gene matches: 14. The CDR3 is 18 residues long. Germline V gives CDR1 SEHNR, CDR2 FQNEAQ (reference sequence). The CDR3 is CASSSQILAGGRKDTQYF. The DNA of the CDR3 is TGTGCCAGCAGCTCTCAAATCCTAGCGGGAGGACGGAAAGATACGCAGTATTTT.

The genes are TRBV4-1 and TRBJ1-2; TRBD1 aligns across 12 bases. V gave up 5 bases and J gave up 0 bases; unmatched junction bases: 13. The CDR3 contains 19 residues. Germline V gives CDR1 MGHRA, CDR2 YSYEKL. In DNA, the CDR3 is TGCGCCAGCAGCGCCCGGGACAGGGGGCTCCCGGCGACTAACTATGGCTACACCTTC. Translated: CASSARDRGLPATNYGYTF.

This clone has just one count. The chain links TRBV28 to TRBJ1-5; 8 nucleotides align to TRBD1. Germline CDR1 is MDHEN and CDR2 is SYDVKM. The CDR3 runs 13 residues. V shed 5 bases, J shed 4 bases, and the junction held 1 base outside the gene matches. Written as DNA, the CDR3 is TGTGCCAGCAGTAGGGACAGGAATCAGCCCCAGCATTTT. Translated, it gives CASSRDRNQPQHF.